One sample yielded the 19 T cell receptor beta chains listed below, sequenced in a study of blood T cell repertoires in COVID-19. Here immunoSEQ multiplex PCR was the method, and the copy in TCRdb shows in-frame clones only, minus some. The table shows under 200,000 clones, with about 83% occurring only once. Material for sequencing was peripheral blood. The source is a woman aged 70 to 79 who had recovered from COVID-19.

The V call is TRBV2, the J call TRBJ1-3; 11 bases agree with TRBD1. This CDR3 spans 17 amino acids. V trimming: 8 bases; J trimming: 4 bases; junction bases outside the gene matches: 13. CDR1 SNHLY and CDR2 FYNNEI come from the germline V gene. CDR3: CASGRDRGIPNGNTIYF. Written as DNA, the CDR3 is TGTGCCAGCGGCCGGGACAGGGGGATCCCGAACGGAAACACCATATATTTT.

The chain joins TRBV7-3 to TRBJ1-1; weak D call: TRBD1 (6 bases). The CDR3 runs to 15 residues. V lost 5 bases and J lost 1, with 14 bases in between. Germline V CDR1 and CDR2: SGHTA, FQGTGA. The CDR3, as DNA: TGTGCCAGCAGCCAAGCGGGGACACCGAACACTGAAGCTTTCTTT. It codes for CASSQAGTPNTEAFF.

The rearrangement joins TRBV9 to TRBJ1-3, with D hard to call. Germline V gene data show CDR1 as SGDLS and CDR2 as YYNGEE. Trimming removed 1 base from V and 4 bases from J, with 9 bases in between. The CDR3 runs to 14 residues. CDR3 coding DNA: TGTGCCAGCAGCGTAACCCACAGCGGAAACACCATATATTTT. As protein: CASSVTHSGNTIYF.

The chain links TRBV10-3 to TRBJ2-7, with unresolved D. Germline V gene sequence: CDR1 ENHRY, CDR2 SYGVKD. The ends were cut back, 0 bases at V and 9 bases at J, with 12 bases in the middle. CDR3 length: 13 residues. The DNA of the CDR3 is TGTGCCATCAGTGAGTCGAGTGTTGGTGGGCAGTACTTC. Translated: CAISESSVGGQYF.

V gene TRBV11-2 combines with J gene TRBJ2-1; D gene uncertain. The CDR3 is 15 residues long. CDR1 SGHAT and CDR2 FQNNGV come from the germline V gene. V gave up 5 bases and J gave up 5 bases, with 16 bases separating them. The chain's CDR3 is CASSPPSLQNNEQFF. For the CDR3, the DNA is TGTGCCAGCAGCCCTCCAAGCCTCCAAAACAATGAGCAGTTCTTC.

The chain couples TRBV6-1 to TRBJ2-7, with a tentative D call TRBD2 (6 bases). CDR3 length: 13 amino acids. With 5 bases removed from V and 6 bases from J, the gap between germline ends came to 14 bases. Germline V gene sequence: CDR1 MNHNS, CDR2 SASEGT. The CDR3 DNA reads TGTGCCAGCAGTTATGGAGGGGACCGCGAGCAGTACTTC. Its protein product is CASSYGGDREQYF.

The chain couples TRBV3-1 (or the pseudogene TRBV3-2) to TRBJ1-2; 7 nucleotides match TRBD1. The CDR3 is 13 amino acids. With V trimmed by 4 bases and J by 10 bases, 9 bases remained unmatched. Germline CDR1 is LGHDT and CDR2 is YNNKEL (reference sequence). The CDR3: CASSRATGVPYTF. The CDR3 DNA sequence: TGTGCCAGCAGCCGAGCTACAGGGGTCCCCTACACCTTC.

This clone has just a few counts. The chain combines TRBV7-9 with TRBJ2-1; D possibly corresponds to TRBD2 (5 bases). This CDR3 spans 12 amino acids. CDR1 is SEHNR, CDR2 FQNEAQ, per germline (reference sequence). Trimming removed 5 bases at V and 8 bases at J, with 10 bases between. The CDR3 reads CASSRERHEQFF. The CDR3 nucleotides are TGTGCCAGCAGCCGAGAGCGGCATGAGCAGTTCTTC.

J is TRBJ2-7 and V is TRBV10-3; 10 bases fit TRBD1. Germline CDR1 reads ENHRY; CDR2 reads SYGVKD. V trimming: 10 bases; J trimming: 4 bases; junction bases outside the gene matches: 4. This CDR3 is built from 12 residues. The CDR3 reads CATRDRGYEQYF. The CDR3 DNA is TGTGCCACCCGGGACAGGGGTTACGAGCAGTACTTC.

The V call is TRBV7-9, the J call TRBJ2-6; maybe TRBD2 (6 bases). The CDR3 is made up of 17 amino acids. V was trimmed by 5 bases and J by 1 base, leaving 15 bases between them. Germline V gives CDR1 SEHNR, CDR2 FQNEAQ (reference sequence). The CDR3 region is CASSPRGSGSGANVLTF. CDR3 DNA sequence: TGTGCCAGCAGCCCCCGGGGGTCTGGGTCTGGGGCCAACGTCCTGACTTTC.

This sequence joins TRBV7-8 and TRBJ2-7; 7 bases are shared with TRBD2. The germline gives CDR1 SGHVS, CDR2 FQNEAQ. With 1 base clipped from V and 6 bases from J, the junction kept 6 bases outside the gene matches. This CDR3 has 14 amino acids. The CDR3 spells CASSLGVAGIEQYF. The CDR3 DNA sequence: TGTGCCAGCAGCTTAGGGGTAGCGGGTATCGAGCAGTACTTC.

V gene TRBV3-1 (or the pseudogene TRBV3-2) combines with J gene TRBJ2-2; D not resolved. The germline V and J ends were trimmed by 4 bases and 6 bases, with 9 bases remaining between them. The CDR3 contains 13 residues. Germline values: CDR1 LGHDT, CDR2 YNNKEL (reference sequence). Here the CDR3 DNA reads TGTGCCAGCAGCCTAAATCCGGCCGGGGAGCTGTTTTTT. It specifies CASSLNPAGELFF.

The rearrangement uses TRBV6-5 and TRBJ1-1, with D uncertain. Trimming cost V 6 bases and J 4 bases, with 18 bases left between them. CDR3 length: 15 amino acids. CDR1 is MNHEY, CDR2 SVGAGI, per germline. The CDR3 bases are TGTGCCAGCAGCGCGCTCCTGGGCGCGGGCACTGAAGCTTTCTTT. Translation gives CASSALLGAGTEAFF.

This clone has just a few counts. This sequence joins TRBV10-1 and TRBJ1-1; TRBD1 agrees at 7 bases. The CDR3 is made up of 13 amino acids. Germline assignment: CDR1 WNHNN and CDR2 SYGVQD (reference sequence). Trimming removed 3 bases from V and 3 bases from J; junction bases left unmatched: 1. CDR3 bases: TGCGCCAGCAGTGAAGGGGGCTACACTGAAGCTTTCTTT. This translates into CASSEGGYTEAFF.

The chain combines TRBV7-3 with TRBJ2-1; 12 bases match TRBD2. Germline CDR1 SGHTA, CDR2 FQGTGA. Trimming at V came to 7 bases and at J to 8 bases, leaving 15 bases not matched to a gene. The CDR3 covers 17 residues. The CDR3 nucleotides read TGTGCCAGCACCACACCGTTCCTAGCGGGAGGGCCAGATGAGCAGTTCTTC. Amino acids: CASTTPFLAGGPDEQFF.

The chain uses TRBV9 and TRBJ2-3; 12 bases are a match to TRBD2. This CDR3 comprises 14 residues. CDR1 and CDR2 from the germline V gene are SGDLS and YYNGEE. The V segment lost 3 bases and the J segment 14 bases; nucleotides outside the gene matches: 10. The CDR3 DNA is TGTGCCAGCAGCGGCCAACTAGCGGGGGGAACACTGTATTTT. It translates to CASSGQLAGGTLYF.

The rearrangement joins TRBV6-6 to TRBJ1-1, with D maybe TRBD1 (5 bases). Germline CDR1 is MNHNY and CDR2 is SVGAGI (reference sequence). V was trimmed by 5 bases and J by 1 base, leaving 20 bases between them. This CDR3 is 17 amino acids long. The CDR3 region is CASSPPGGGSWNTEAFF. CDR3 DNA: TGTGCCAGCAGTCCCCCCGGCGGGGGAAGTTGGAACACTGAAGCTTTCTTT.

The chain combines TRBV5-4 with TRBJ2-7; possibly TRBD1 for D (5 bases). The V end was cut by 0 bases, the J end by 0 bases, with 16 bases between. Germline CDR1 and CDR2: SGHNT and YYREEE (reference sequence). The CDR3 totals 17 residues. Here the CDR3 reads CASSLAEDILISYEQYF. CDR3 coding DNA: TGTGCCAGCAGCTTGGCCGAGGACATCTTGATCTCCTACGAGCAGTACTTC.

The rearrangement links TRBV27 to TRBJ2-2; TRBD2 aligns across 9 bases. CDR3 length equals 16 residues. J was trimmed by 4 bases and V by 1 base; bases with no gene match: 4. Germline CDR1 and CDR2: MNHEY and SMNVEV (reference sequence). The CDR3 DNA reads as TGTGCCAGCAGTTTATGGTCTAGCGGGGCCACCGGGGAGCTGTTTTTT. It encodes CASSLWSSGATGELFF.